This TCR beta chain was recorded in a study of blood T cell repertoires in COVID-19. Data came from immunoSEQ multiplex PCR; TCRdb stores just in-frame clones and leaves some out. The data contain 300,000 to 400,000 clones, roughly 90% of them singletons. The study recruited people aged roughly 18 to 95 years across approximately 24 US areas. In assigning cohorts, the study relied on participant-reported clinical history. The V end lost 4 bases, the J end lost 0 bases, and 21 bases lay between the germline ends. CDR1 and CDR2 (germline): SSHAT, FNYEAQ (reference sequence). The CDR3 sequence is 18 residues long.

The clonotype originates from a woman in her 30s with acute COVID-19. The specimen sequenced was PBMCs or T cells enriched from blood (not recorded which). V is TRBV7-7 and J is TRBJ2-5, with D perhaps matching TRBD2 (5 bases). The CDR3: CASSSIAWYEADQETQYF. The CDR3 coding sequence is TGTGCCAGCAGCTCGATAGCGTGGTACGAAGCGGACCAAGAGACCCAGTACTTC.